This T cell receptor (beta chain) is drawn from a study of T cell changes during pregnancy in multiple sclerosis. Trimming removed 5 bases from V and 0 bases from J, with 5 bases in between. The CDR3 sequence is 13 residues long. Germline CDR1 SGHTA, CDR2 FQGNSA. TCRdb keeps only in-frame clones here, not all; method: immunoSEQ multiplex PCR. Among 43,000 or so clones listed, approximately 91% were seen once. The sequenced sample was PBMCs (not recorded whether the cells were cultured). The chain is built from TRBV7-2 and TRBJ1-5, with D hard to call. This clonotype was obtained from a female donor with multiple sclerosis, enrolled in a pregnancy study. CDR3 sequence (DNA): TGTGCCAGCAGCAGCAGTAGCAATCAGCCCCAGCATTTT. Translation gives CASSSSSNQPQHF.